These T cell receptor beta chains were read from a single sample in a study of tumor-infiltrating lymphocytes in primary liver carcinoma. TCRdb called the multiplex PCR reads again in MiXCR, with one record for every CDR3 protein. The sample includes 90,000 to 150,000 distinct CDR3 sequences, approximately 68% of them seen just once. Material for sequencing was tumor-adjacent normal liver tissue. The receptors stem from a woman aged 60-70 years with primary liver carcinoma and hepatitis B virus infection. Both conserved end residues are part of each CDR3. A D gene is named only where the DNA matches it firmly. Clone size, where shown, is once, few, many, or a class for clones that have expanded.

V	J	D	size	CDR3	DNA
TRBV21-1	TRBJ1-5	.	.	CASSKATERYSNQPQHF	TGTGCCAGCAGCAAAGCTACGGAAAGATATAGCAATCAGCCCCAGCATTTT
TRBV29-1	TRBJ2-1	.	.	CSVDGYRSHEEQFF	TGCAGTGTTGATGGATATCGATCCCACGAAGAGCAGTTCTTC
TRBV7-3	TRBJ2-1	.	.	CASSLTKSSYNEQFF	TGTGCCAGCAGCTTAACGAAAAGCTCCTACAATGAGCAGTTCTTC
TRBV4-1	TRBJ2-5	.	.	CASSQRQDRSQETQYF	TGCGCCAGCAGCCAACGTCAGGACCGATCGCAAGAGACCCAGTACTTC
TRBV20-1	TRBJ2-7	.	few	CSASTGSPRSEQYF	TGCAGTGCTAGTACCGGGAGCCCCAGAAGCGAGCAGTACTTC
TRBV28	TRBJ2-5	TRBD2	.	CARSLAKAGDRETQYF	TGTGCCAGAAGTTTAGCGAAAGCGGGAGATCGGGAGACCCAGTACTTC
TRBV11-2	TRBJ2-2	.	.	CTSSYGSQNTRELFF	TGTACCAGCAGCTACGGGTCGCAGAACACCAGGGAGCTGTTTTTT
TRBV14	TRBJ2-1	.	many	CASSRQQGGEQFF	TGTGCCAGCAGCCGACAACAGGGAGGTGAGCAGTTCTTC
TRBV20-1	TRBJ2-7	TRBD1	few	CSAGRGLSYEQYF	TGCAGTGCCGGCAGGGGGCTATCCTACGAGCAGTACTTC
TRBV28	TRBJ2-5	TRBD1	many	CASSQGTGPQETQYF	TGTGCCAGCAGTCAAGGGACAGGCCCCCAAGAGACCCAGTACTTC
TRBV2	TRBJ2-4	TRBD1	.	CASSEFGTGGAGAKNTQYF	TGTGCCAGCAGTGAATTCGGGACAGGAGGCGCCGGGGCCAAAAACACTCAGTACTTC
TRBV12-3/TRBV12-4	TRBJ2-5	.	.	CASSQDGTQYF	TGTGCCAGCAGCCAGGATGGTACCCAGTACTTC
TRBV28	TRBJ2-7	.	.	CASSRQGSYKQYF	TGTGCCAGCAGCCGTCAGGGCTCCTACAAGCAGTACTTC
TRBV4-1	TRBJ2-2	TRBD2	.	CASSQGWGRGNTGELFF	TGCGCCAGCAGCCAAGGCTGGGGGAGGGGAAACACCGGGGAACTGTTTTTT
TRBV6-5	TRBJ2-5	TRBD2	many	CASSYSTSGRRETQYF	TGTGCCAGCAGTTACTCGACTAGCGGGAGACGAGAGACCCAGTACTTC
TRBV11-2	TRBJ1-2	TRBD1	.	CASSYQTGAIYCYTF	TGTGCCAGCAGCTATCAGACAGGGGCAATATATTGCTACACCTTC
TRBV20-1	TRBJ1-6	.	.	CSARPGRENSPLHF	TGCAGTGCCCGCCCCGGCAGGGAGAATTCACCCCTCCACTTT
TRBV29-1	TRBJ1-1	TRBD1	.	CSVAKGGRNTEAFF	TGCAGCGTTGCAAAAGGGGGCAGGAATACTGAAGCTTTCTTT
TRBV6-1	TRBJ2-5	TRBD2	many	CASSRGEGSDSETQYF	TGTGCCAGCAGTCGGGGGGAGGGGAGTGATTCGGAGACCCAGTACTTC
TRBV20-1	TRBJ2-1	TRBD2	once	CSARDAGAWEQFF	TGCAGTGCTAGAGATGCGGGAGCGTGGGAGCAGTTCTTC